This record covers a single T cell receptor beta chain. The antigen it binds to is not known. No base quality values were provided; no much bigger clone lies one nucleotide off. The cohort comprised 670 or so healthy bone marrow donors. Cohort members were all nominally healthy when sampled, although unrecorded immune exposures were likely present. The donor tested CMV seropositive and was one of the 289 seropositive cohort members. A peripheral blood sample was collected from each donor, and TCR beta sequencing was performed on peripheral blood mononuclear cells. Genomic DNA was extracted from the blood cell samples with the Qiagen DNeasy Blood Extraction Kit. This record comes from a study of cytomegalovirus exposure and HLA in healthy donors (dated 2017 in TCRdb). Background for the entire study: An earlier analysis of several hundred of the donors reported 250 to 300 Gb of sequence data and 100 million to 140 million unique TCR beta sequences from some 180 million T cells. The aim of the study was to test whether cataloging public T cell receptors could identify signatures of past pathogen exposure. Because of strong linkage in the cohort, roughly five DR-DQ haplotypes were treated as single units for association and clustering. The study combined high-throughput TCR immunosequencing, statistical association of individual TCRs with disease status, and machine learning to predict cytomegalovirus infection status. HLA typing covered class I and class II loci at four-digit resolution. To study patterns of TCR occurrence, a later analysis re-analyzed previously published TCR beta repertoires from 600 to 750 donors and added high-resolution HLA genotyping. A later genetic analysis took genome-wide SNP genotypes for about 65% of the 666 donors and used that subset as a discovery cohort. Among about 360 genotyped donors of the cohort, an average of approximately 240,000 unique TCR beta nucleotide sequences were sequenced per donor, around a sixth of them non-productive. Along with the approximately 700-subject first cohort, a separate validation cohort of around 110 different subjects was used. Typing coverage varied by locus: roughly 620-640 donors for A, B, C, DRB1 and DQB1; approximately 560 for DQA1; about 570 for DPA1; 450 to 480 for DPB1. The later analysis used no new phenotypic data to find candidate immune exposures, relying instead on TCR beta sequences and their occurrence across donors. An earlier analysis of about 600 of the donors used high-throughput TCR beta sequencing to judge whether each TCR beta V gene segment behaved as functional or pseudogenic. Using immunosequencing, the study profiled T cell repertoires from about 620 subjects and related those repertoires to cytomegalovirus serostatus. Alongside the repertoire data, information on donor age, sex, ethnicity and CMV serostatus was compiled. The genetic ancestry cluster associated with self-reported Caucasian donors included about four fifths of the 398 genotyped donors. Every discovery cohort repertoire had been produced on one sequencing platform. An early release covering roughly 600 HLA-typed donors comprised about 300 gigabases of sequencing data and around 80 million unique TCR sequences.

Between the V and J ends, shortened by 5 bases and 3 bases respectively, the junction contains 11 bases. The CDR3 runs 15 residues from the cysteine to the phenylalanine. The only DNA kept is the CDR3, 45 bases in frame from the first base. For CDR1 and CDR2, the germline V gene (reference sequence) lists SEHNR and FQNEAQ. The method behind the library was the immunoSEQ multiplex PCR assay. For the multiplex PCR, a mixture combining 60 forward primers for TCR Vbeta segments and 13 reverse primers for TCR Jbeta segments was used. The CDR3 region of rearranged TCR beta genes was amplified from genomic DNA with a multiplex PCR assay. On the Illumina HiSeq System, the amplified TCR beta libraries were sequenced as 87-base-pair reads. From the authors' description of their analysis: A later analysis counted tens of millions of unique TCR beta chains across the 666 repertoires, and some 11 million of these chains were shared by at least two donors. Raw reads were error-corrected and collapsed into unique sequences with a nearest-neighbor algorithm that merged closely related sequences to remove PCR and sequencing errors. To assign V, D and J gene segments, CDR3 sequences were aligned to IMGT reference sequences. Each retained sequence needed at least a six-nucleotide match to both a V gene segment and a J gene segment. A rearrangement was called productive if the CDR3 had no stop codons and remained in frame with V and J, and every other rearrangement was called non-productive. CDR3 was defined by IMGT convention, running from the second conserved V-encoded cysteine to the conserved J-encoded phenylalanine. The earlier analysis of 587 of the donors excluded sequences that lacked an unambiguous match to a single V gene segment. In an earlier analysis of almost 600 of the donors, a V segment was called functional when productive rearrangements were above 56.7%, and segregating when the standard deviation between donors exceeded 5%. A statistical classification framework was developed to diagnose cytomegalovirus status using the catalog of TCR beta chain sequences. A later analysis assigned V and J genes by comparing TCR nucleotide sequences with IMGT/GENE-DB human TR gene sequences. The TCRdist pipeline was used in a later analysis to assign CDR3 sequences and most-parsimonious VDJ recombination scenarios. In a later analysis, every TCR beta chain was defined by the combination of its CDR3 amino acid sequence and its V-gene family, and reads without a unique V-gene family were dropped. To address suspected cross-contamination and a sequencing artifact, a later analysis removed under 600 highly shared, low-generation-probability nucleotide sequences. For each public chain, a later analysis derived a clonal expansion index from normalized ranks of inferred template counts within each repertoire. In a later analysis, generation probabilities were computed with a VDJ recombination model fitted to out-of-frame rearrangements, and the resulting probabilities were checked against IGoR. In a later analysis, hypergeometric tests were used to score TCR-TCR, TCR-HLA and TCR-CMV co-occurrence, with a repertoire-size bias correction applied to TCR pairs. To estimate false discovery rates, a later analysis permuted the HLA or CMV assignments 20 times. A later analysis grouped co-occurring TCRs with DBSCAN, adding TCRdist sequence similarity when clustering within HLA-allele-positive subsets. Repertoires with fewer than 30,000 or more than 120,000 public chains were left out of co-occurrence clustering, as were about 5 repertoires with anomalous nucleotide sharing. The table comes from immuneACCESS by way of TCRdb, which keeps in-frame sequences with V and J called. Part of the clones is missing from these tables; in studies checked, under half for an unresolved V gene and the rest for unknown reasons. V, J and clone size reflect that table, while D and trimming were determined from the DNA. This sample gives under 200,000 clones in total; 80% to 85% of them show up just once. The top ten hold roughly 2.1% of the sample.

General study outcomes and caveats: It was suggested by the authors that the approach could potentially be generalized to other disease states and immunological phenotypes. An association between a missense DCLRE1C variant and V-gene and J-gene trimming of TCR beta chains was found in a later genetic analysis and replicated in an independent cohort. In a later analysis, TCR association rates were found to vary across HLA loci, with the most associated TCRs seen for DRB1 alleles and the fewest for HLA-C alleles. A cluster of highly shared sequence variants was judged likely to represent a technical artifact of the sequencing pipeline. Correlated functional status among segregating V segments might be attributable to linkage disequilibrium, but an unknown experimental factor could not be ruled out. HLA typing was unavailable for some donors at each locus, so association tests used only the typed subset. In the study, approximately 160 TCR beta chains were listed as associated with cytomegalovirus. When HLA alleles, especially DR and DQ, strongly co-occurred, TCR associations were difficult to assign to individual alleles. Several of the top co-occurrence clusters appeared to be linked to parvovirus B19, influenza, CMV and Epstein-Barr virus, according to a later analysis. A later analysis found that HLA-associated TCR beta chains were more clonally expanded and had lower generation probabilities than equally common non-associated chains. In an earlier analysis of fewer than 700 of the donors, most TCR beta V segments appeared in productive rearrangements about 87% or about 30% of the time, broadly matching IMGT annotations. Across donors, most TCR sequences were observed very rarely, whereas some public TCRs were present in many individuals. CMV serostatus was the only immune exposure information available for the cohort. Compared with the roughly 710-donor mean, donors in an Asian-associated ancestry cluster had fewer N-insertions in productive TCRs, according to a later genetic analysis. Because the 87-base-pair reads could not distinguish some IMGT-functional V segments, including TRBV6-2 and TRBV6-3, those segments were excluded. A further reported finding was that TCR beta sequences accurately predicted the HLA-A and HLA-B alleles for most subjects in the first cohort. Roughly uniform sequencing depth across donors was assumed in presence/absence analyses, although this assumption may not hold. At a false discovery rate of 0.05, a later analysis linked some 17,000 TCR beta sequences to specific HLA alleles. The classifier was reported to diagnose cytomegalovirus status with high specificity and sensitivity in both the original cohort and the validation cohort. In this cohort, only TCR beta chains were sequenced, and detectable features were limited by the absence of alpha or paired-chain data. Most CMV-associated TCR beta chains appeared to be HLA-restricted in a later analysis, and the HLA associations seemed to be driven largely by CMV exposure. Because counts were too low, roughly 17 rarely observed V segments, including chromosome 9 orphons, were left out of the earlier analysis of 587 of the donors. In vitro tests confirmed that a few of the cytomegalovirus-associated TCR beta chains recognize cytomegalovirus antigens.

The specimen was PBMCs. The origin of this receptor is a woman younger than 30 in good health and CMV-seropositive. The chain was built from TRBV7-9 and TRBJ2-6; D gene: possibly TRBD2, on 5 matching bases. The DNA is TGTGCCAGCAGCCCCGCGGGCGTTGGGGCCAACGTCCTGACTTTC. This sequence encodes CASSPAGVGANVLTF.